This entry lists 11 T cell receptor beta chains sequenced from one sample in a study of CD8 T cells in ankylosing spondylitis. TCRdb used MiXCR to reprocess the 5' RACE reads, holding one entry per CDR3 protein. The sample includes roughly 130,000 distinct CDR3 sequences, more than 6.5% of them seen just once. The specimen sequenced was blood, either unsorted or a sorted T cell fraction (not recorded which). These receptors all come from a male donor with ankylosing spondylitis or in good health (not recorded which).

This clonotype was counted many times. The V and J genes are TRBV5-1 and TRBJ2-1; 9 bases agree with TRBD1. Trimming cost V 6 bases and J 7 bases; bases outside gene matches: 11. There are 15 residues in the CDR3. Per the germline V gene, CDR1 is SGHRS and CDR2 is YFSETQ. The CDR3: CASTHDRGIGNEQFF. Here the CDR3 DNA reads TGCGCCAGCACCCATGACAGGGGGATAGGGAATGAGCAGTTCTTC.

This clonotype was detected many times. CDR3 DNA sequence: TGCAGTGCTAGGGGCGGCTCTAGCACAGATACGCAGTATTTT. Amino acids: CSARGGSSTDTQYF. The chain links TRBV20-1 to TRBJ2-3, with unresolved D. The CDR3 contains 14 residues. Trimming removed 3 bases from V and 0 bases from J, with 10 bases in between. The V gene's germline CDR1 is DFQATT and CDR2 SNEGSKA (reference sequence).

Ten or more counts support this clonotype. The V and J genes are TRBV3-1 and TRBJ2-1; D is ambiguous. The V end was cut by 0 bases, the J end by 4 bases, with 7 bases between. The V gene's germline CDR1 is LGHDT and CDR2 YNNKEL (reference sequence). The CDR3 loop spans 14 amino acids. Here the CDR3 DNA reads TGTGCCAGCAGCCAAGAAATAGGGTACAATGAGCAGTTCTTC. Translation: CASSQEIGYNEQFF.

Ten or more counts support this clonotype. The chain uses TRBV5-1 and TRBJ1-6, with 8 bases identical to TRBD1. The V and J ends lost 0 bases and 7 bases, in that order; junction bases with no gene match: 6. Germline-derived CDR1 and CDR2 are SGHRS and YFSETQ. This CDR3 is 16 amino acids long. The CDR3 loop is CASSLGTGRSNSPLHF. CDR3 DNA sequence: TGCGCCAGCAGCTTGGGGACAGGGAGGTCGAATTCACCCCTCCACTTT.

This clonotype was picked up many times. The chain carries TRBV29-1 and TRBJ2-5, with a possible D match to TRBD2 (5 bases). CDR1 and CDR2 (germline): SQVTM, ANQGSEA. The CDR3 contains 12 residues. The CDR3 DNA sequence: TGCGTGGTGGTGGAGGTTCAAGAGACCCAGTACTTC. As protein: CVVVEVQETQYF.

This clonotype was seen many times. The genes are TRBV5-1 and TRBJ1-2, with 7 bases matching TRBD1. Germline CDR1 is SGHRS and CDR2 is YFSETQ. This CDR3 region has 14 residues. After removal of 3 bases from V and 2 bases from J, the junction contained 4 bases not matched to a gene. The CDR3, as DNA: TGCGCCAGCAGCTCCTCGACAGGGAACTATGGCTACACCTTC. Translated: CASSSSTGNYGYTF.

Many counts were recorded for this clonotype. This rearrangement joins TRBV29-1 to TRBJ1-2; a possible D gene is TRBD1 (6 bases). Germline V gene lookup returns CDR1 SQVTM and CDR2 ANQGSEA. Trimming stripped 7 bases from V and 5 bases from J, with 14 bases between. The CDR3 extends over 12 amino acids. In nucleotides, the CDR3 is TGCAGCGGTACTGTGGGACAATATGGCTACACCTTC. Translated, it gives CSGTVGQYGYTF.

This clonotype has at least ten counts. The chain recombines TRBV3-1 with TRBJ2-1; D is perhaps TRBD1 (6 bases). This CDR3 has 17 amino acids. Trimming removed 2 bases from V and 0 bases from J, with 14 bases in between. Per the germline V gene, CDR1 is LGHDT and CDR2 is YNNKEL (reference sequence). CDR3 DNA: TGTGCCAGCAGCCAACGAAACAGGGTAGTCTCCTACAATGAGCAGTTCTTC. Translated, it gives CASSQRNRVVSYNEQFF.

Of note for this clonotype: A read error may explain this, as a much larger clone is one base away. The V gene is TRBV19, the J gene TRBJ1-2; the D gene is possibly TRBD1 (5 bases). This CDR3 is 15 amino acids long. Germline CDR1 and CDR2: LNHDA and SQIVND (reference sequence). The CDR3 DNA is TGTCCCAGTACCCGAGGGGTTCCGGTGGACTATGGCTACACCTTC. Its translation: CPSTRGVPVDYGYTF.

This clonotype was seen many times. The chain combines TRBV12-3 or TRBV12-4 with TRBJ1-2; no definite D call. V was pared by 2 bases and J by 0 bases, with 10 bases between. CDR3 size: 15 residues. Here the CDR3 DNA reads TGTGCCAGCAGTTTAACACGGACGGCTAACTATGGCTACACCTTC. Its protein product is CASSLTRTANYGYTF.

This clonotype was counted ten times or more. This sequence joins TRBV7-9 and TRBJ2-7; 9 positions agree with TRBD1. The CDR3 is 15 residues long. J gave up 4 bases and V 6 bases, and 10 bases lay outside the gene matches. Germline-derived CDR1 and CDR2 are SEHNR and FQNEAQ (reference sequence). CDR3 DNA: TGTGCCAGCAGTCAAAGCCGGGACAGGGTTTACGAGCAGTACTTC. Encoded protein: CASSQSRDRVYEQYF.